The clone carrying this TCR beta chain was seen more than once but under ten times. Unique molecular identifiers were incorporated when the TCRbeta library was constructed. One entry per CDR3 protein, called by TCRdb with MiXCR from the PCR reads. This table holds roughly 790,000 distinct CDR3 sequences, about 16% found once. The data derive from a study of T-cell reconstitution after alpha-beta-depleted transplantation in children. CDR1 and CDR2 from the germline V gene are SEHNR and FQNEAQ (reference sequence). The CDR3 covers 17 residues. Trimming removed 5 bases at V and 2 bases at J, with 19 bases between.

Sequencing was performed on PBMCs, mostly from graft donor cells, taken 360 days after TCRalphabeta/CD19-depleted stem cell transplant. The rearrangement links TRBV7-9 to TRBJ2-1; possibly TRBD2 for D (6 bases). The clonotype was recovered from a male patient younger than 18 who had a stem cell transplant for acute lymphoblastic leukemia, so the T cells may come from the graft donor. CDR3 nucleotide sequence: TGTGCCAGCAGCCAATCGGCGGGGTACGAAGCCTACAATGAGCAGTTCTTC. It codes for CASSQSAGYEAYNEQFF.